The T cell receptor (beta chain) under discussion was sequenced for a study of blood T cell repertoires in COVID-19. The table came from immunoSEQ multiplex PCR; TCRdb's copy has only in-frame clones and leaves some out. The sample has 300,000 to 400,000 clones, more than 85% seen once. V shed 0 bases, J shed 2 bases, and the junction held 14 bases outside the gene matches. Germline values: CDR1 SGHRS, CDR2 YFSETQ. The length of the CDR3 is 18 residues. This TCR came from a human donor in a cohort sampled during active COVID-19. The gene calls are TRBV5-1 and TRBJ2-7; 7 bases are shared with TRBD2. The specimen sequenced was peripheral blood. This chain's CDR3 is CASSLAGSGLVRTYEQYF. The CDR3 region has the DNA TGCGCCAGCAGCTTGGCCGGGAGTGGACTAGTTCGCACCTACGAGCAGTACTTC.